A selection of T cell receptor beta chains follows, all from one sample in a study of TIL therapy for anti-PD-1-resistant metastatic lung cancer. Using immunoSEQ multiplex PCR, the repertoire was profiled, and TCRdb retains in-frame clones only, with some absent. Altogether 50,000 or so clones are present, around 80% being singletons, with the ten largest covering 4.5% to 5.5%. The specimen was blood, collected at baseline. Receptor source: a woman aged 25-85 years with non-small cell lung cancer. Both conserved end residues are part of each CDR3. Each record gives: clone size, J gene, V gene, D gene, CDR3 protein, CDR3 DNA. D genes are given only for firm matches. Some rows mark clone size as missing; the rest say once, few, many or name a class of expanded clone.

size: few
J: TRBJ1-6
V: TRBV28
D: TRBD1
CDR3: CASIRQGNSPLHF
DNA: TGTGCCAGCATCAGACAGGGTAATTCACCCCTCCACTTT

size: NA
J: TRBJ1-1
V: TRBV19
D: NA
CDR3: CASSHLSGDPEAFF
DNA: TGTGCCAGTAGCCACCTTTCGGGGGACCCTGAAGCTTTCTTT

size: many
J: TRBJ2-7
V: TRBV29-1
D: TRBD1
CDR3: CSVVWTGGYEQYF
DNA: TGCAGCGTGGTCTGGACAGGGGGCTACGAGCAGTACTTC

size: NA
J: TRBJ2-3
V: TRBV7-7
D: TRBD2
CDR3: CACSLLAGGPADTQYF
DNA: TGTGCCTGCAGCCTCTTAGCGGGAGGGCCGGCAGATACGCAGTATTTT

size: NA
J: TRBJ2-3
V: TRBV19
D: TRBD2
CDR3: CASSTWTSGLTDTQYF
DNA: TGTGCCAGTAGTACATGGACTAGCGGACTGACAGATACGCAGTATTTT

size: NA
J: TRBJ2-7
V: TRBV7-2
D: NA
CDR3: CASSGYYEQYF
DNA: TGTGCCAGCAGCGGATACTACGAGCAGTACTTC

size: NA
J: TRBJ2-3
V: TRBV11-2
D: NA
CDR3: CASSLDSDSTDTQYF
DNA: TGTGCCAGCAGCTTAGACAGTGACAGCACAGATACGCAGTATTTT

size: few
J: TRBJ2-7
V: TRBV6-5
D: TRBD1
CDR3: CASRPGQGEQYF
DNA: TGTGCCAGCAGACCTGGACAGGGCGAGCAGTACTTC

size: few
J: TRBJ1-1
V: TRBV4-1
D: NA
CDR3: CASSQYGNGGGPEAFF
DNA: TGCGCCAGCAGCCAGTATGGGAATGGGGGAGGACCTGAAGCTTTCTTT

size: few
J: TRBJ1-4
V: TRBV4-1
D: NA
CDR3: CASSQEQGGKLFF
DNA: TGCGCCAGCAGCCAAGAGCAGGGTGGAAAACTGTTTTTT

size: NA
J: TRBJ2-2
V: TRBV9
D: NA
CDR3: CASSVGSGELFF
DNA: TGTGCCAGCAGCGTAGGGTCCGGGGAGCTGTTTTTT

size: few
J: TRBJ1-1
V: TRBV15
D: TRBD1
CDR3: CATSRQQGSGAFF
DNA: TGTGCCACCAGCAGACAACAGGGGTCGGGAGCTTTCTTT

size: few
J: TRBJ1-2
V: TRBV5-4
D: NA
CDR3: CASSPDTDYGYTF
DNA: TGTGCCAGCAGCCCGGATACGGACTATGGCTACACCTTC

size: NA
J: TRBJ2-2
V: TRBV5-1
D: TRBD2
CDR3: CASSLGLAGGRTGELFF
DNA: TGCGCCAGCAGCTTGGGACTAGCGGGGGGGCGCACCGGGGAGCTGTTTTTT

size: once
J: TRBJ1-4
V: TRBV19
D: NA
CDR3: CASSIQGSTNEKLFF
DNA: TGTGCCAGTAGTATTCAGGGCTCAACTAATGAAAAACTGTTTTTT

size: NA
J: TRBJ2-3
V: TRBV21-1
D: NA
CDR3: CASRIARRGLSSTDTQYF
DNA: TGTGCCAGCAGGATAGCCCGGAGGGGCCTATCTAGCACAGATACGCAGTATTTT

size: NA
J: TRBJ1-2
V: TRBV25-1
D: TRBD1
CDR3: CASSEGQGIGNGYTF
DNA: TGTGCCAGCAGTGAAGGACAGGGGATTGGAAATGGCTACACCTTC

size: NA
J: TRBJ1-3
V: TRBV7-8
D: NA
CDR3: CASSFTSGETGNTIYF
DNA: TGTGCCAGCAGCTTTACGTCAGGGGAGACTGGAAACACCATATATTTT

size: NA
J: TRBJ2-7
V: TRBV5-5
D: TRBD2
CDR3: CASIRGGGSYEQYF
DNA: TGTGCCAGCATCCGCGGGGGGGGCTCCTACGAGCAGTACTTC

size: NA
J: TRBJ2-7
V: TRBV5-5
D: TRBD1
CDR3: CASSPTGKYEQYF
DNA: TGTGCCAGCAGTCCGACAGGGAAGTACGAGCAGTACTTC

size: few
J: TRBJ1-5
V: TRBV18
D: NA
CDR3: CASSPTFGQPQHF
DNA: TGTGCCAGCTCACCAACCTTCGGTCAGCCCCAGCATTTT

size: NA
J: TRBJ1-5
V: TRBV30
D: NA
CDR3: CAWSVLGNQPQHF
DNA: TGTGCCTGGAGTGTCCTAGGCAATCAGCCCCAGCATTTT

size: NA
J: TRBJ2-1
V: TRBV7-3
D: TRBD2
CDR3: CASSPYTPDIAGNEQFF
DNA: TGTGCCAGCAGCCCCTATACACCGGACATAGCGGGCAATGAGCAGTTCTTC

size: NA
J: TRBJ1-1
V: TRBV11-2
D: NA
CDR3: CASGPGASREPLEAFF
DNA: TGTGCCAGCGGGCCAGGGGCCAGTCGGGAACCTCTTGAAGCTTTCTTT

size: NA
J: TRBJ1-1
V: TRBV11-2
D: NA
CDR3: CASSLAGADTEAFF
DNA: TGTGCCAGCAGCTTAGCCGGGGCCGACACTGAAGCTTTCTTT

size: medium-sized
J: TRBJ2-7
V: TRBV5-1
D: NA
CDR3: CASSLESGRTYEQYF
DNA: TGCGCCAGCAGCTTGGAGTCAGGGAGAACCTACGAGCAGTACTTC

size: NA
J: TRBJ2-7
V: TRBV5-4
D: NA
CDR3: CASSFSGSYEQYF
DNA: TGTGCCAGCAGCTTCAGCGGGTCCTACGAGCAGTACTTC

size: NA
J: TRBJ1-2
V: TRBV7-8
D: NA
CDR3: CASSSNWDLYGYTF
DNA: TGTGCCAGCAGCTCAAACTGGGACCTCTATGGCTACACCTTC

size: NA
J: TRBJ2-1
V: TRBV7-9
D: NA
CDR3: CASSRWSARSYNEQFF
DNA: TGTGCCAGCAGCCGTTGGAGTGCACGATCCTACAATGAGCAGTTCTTC

size: NA
J: TRBJ2-3
V: TRBV7-6
D: NA
CDR3: CASSATGVSTDTQYF
DNA: TGTGCCAGCAGCGCGACAGGCGTTAGCACAGATACGCAGTATTTT

size: NA
J: TRBJ2-7
V: TRBV18
D: NA
CDR3: CASSPPGLGSPSSYEQYF
DNA: TGTGCCAGCTCACCACCGGGGTTAGGCAGCCCTAGCTCCTACGAGCAGTACTTC

size: few
J: TRBJ2-1
V: TRBV7-3
D: TRBD2
CDR3: CASSPPEAGGSYNEQFF
DNA: TGTGCCAGCAGCCCACCGGAGGCGGGAGGGAGCTACAATGAGCAGTTCTTC

size: once
J: TRBJ1-6
V: TRBV6-6
D: TRBD1
CDR3: CASSAGTEGSPLHF
DNA: TGTGCCAGCAGCGCCGGGACAGAGGGCTCACCCCTCCACTTT

size: NA
J: TRBJ2-1
V: TRBV28
D: TRBD2
CDR3: CASRRTSGRGNNEQFF
DNA: TGTGCCAGCAGACGGACTAGCGGGAGGGGCAACAATGAGCAGTTCTTC

size: NA
J: TRBJ1-1
V: TRBV29-1
D: NA
CDR3: CSVNRGGDTEAFF
DNA: TGCAGCGTTAACCGGGGTGGGGACACTGAAGCTTTCTTT

size: NA
J: TRBJ2-2
V: TRBV5-1
D: TRBD1
CDR3: CASSLGTVHTGELFF
DNA: TGCGCCAGCAGCCTAGGGACAGTCCACACCGGGGAGCTGTTTTTT

size: NA
J: TRBJ1-2
V: TRBV29-1
D: TRBD1
CDR3: CSVEGTGVGWGYGYTF
DNA: TGCAGCGTTGAGGGGACAGGCGTCGGCTGGGGTTATGGCTACACCTTC

size: once
J: TRBJ1-2
V: TRBV9
D: NA
CDR3: CASSVEVEGTYGYTF
DNA: TGTGCCAGCAGCGTGGAGGTTGAAGGGACCTATGGCTACACCTTC

size: NA
J: TRBJ2-7
V: TRBV7-2
D: NA
CDR3: CASSLAAGRRGSGYEQYF
DNA: TGTGCCAGCAGCTTAGCAGCGGGTAGACGGGGGTCAGGTTACGAGCAGTACTTC

size: NA
J: TRBJ2-6
V: TRBV5-4
D: NA
CDR3: CASSLRSSGANVLTF
DNA: TGTGCCAGCAGCTTGCGTAGCTCTGGGGCCAACGTCCTGACTTTC

size: NA
J: TRBJ1-2
V: TRBV18
D: NA
CDR3: CASSPIDDGNYGYTF
DNA: TGTGCCAGCTCACCAATTGATGACGGAAACTATGGCTACACCTTC

size: NA
J: TRBJ2-7
V: TRBV19
D: NA
CDR3: CASSPEFGGREQYF
DNA: TGTGCCAGTAGCCCTGAGTTCGGTGGGCGCGAGCAGTACTTC